This entry lists 21 T cell receptor beta chains sequenced from one sample in a study of T cell changes during pregnancy in multiple sclerosis (dated by TCRdb to the late 2010s). Receptors were amplified or captured by the immunoSEQ multiplex PCR assay. TCRdb limited this immuneACCESS table to in-frame rearrangements with V and J called. A share of clones is missing; checked studies link under half to unresolved V genes, and the rest is unexplained. The sample yields more than 55,000 clones; about nine tenths were counted once. The ten largest make up about 1.2% of the sample. The input for sequencing was peripheral blood, taken after pregnancy. The receptors derive from a female donor in good health, enrolled as a control in a pregnancy study.

This chain joins TRBV7-9 and TRBJ1-3, with TRBD1 as a possible D gene (5 bases). The length of the CDR3 is 18 residues. With 1 base removed from V and 2 bases from J, the gap between germline ends came to 18 bases. Per germline, CDR1 SEHNR and CDR2 FQNEAQ (reference sequence). The CDR3 DNA is TGTGCCAGCAGCTTAGAGGGAGGGGTGATTCTCCCTGGAAACACCATATATTTT. As protein: CASSLEGGVILPGNTIYF.

This chain joins TRBV2 and TRBJ1-2; D not resolved. The CDR3 contains 15 residues. Trimming stripped 4 bases from V and 4 bases from J, with 16 bases between. CDR1 and CDR2 from the germline V gene are SNHLY and FYNNEI. The CDR3 sequence: CASSGFEGAFYGYTF. CDR3 nucleotides: TGTGCCAGCAGTGGATTTGAGGGTGCATTCTATGGCTACACCTTC.

This chain joins TRBV7-9 and TRBJ2-1, with D unclear. V was clipped by 2 bases and J by 9 bases, with 14 bases between them. Germline V gives CDR1 SEHNR, CDR2 FQNEAQ (reference sequence). CDR3 length equals 14 residues. CDR3 loop: CASSLTDRVGEQFF. The CDR3 bases are TGTGCCAGCAGCTTAACCGACCGGGTCGGTGAGCAGTTCTTC.

This sequence joins TRBV4-3 and TRBJ2-5; possible D gene TRBD1, 5 bases. The V and J ends lost 4 bases and 1 base respectively, with 10 bases between them. CDR3 length: 14 residues. Germline lookup yields CDR1 LGHNA and CDR2 YSLEER. The DNA of the CDR3 is TGCGCCAGCAGCCGTGAAGGGGTCCAAGAGACCCAGTACTTC. Translation: CASSREGVQETQYF.

CDR3 in amino acids: CASSTGPPTYEQYF. CDR3 coding DNA: TGTGCCAGCAGCACAGGGCCCCCAACCTACGAGCAGTACTTC. The gene calls are TRBV27 and TRBJ2-7; perhaps TRBD1 as D (6 bases). V was cut by 6 bases and J by 2 bases, with 14 bases left in between. CDR3 length: 14 residues. Germline assignment: CDR1 MNHEY and CDR2 SMNVEV (reference sequence).

The chain recombines TRBV5-6 with TRBJ1-5, with D possibly being TRBD1 (5 bases). Germline CDR1 reads SGHDT; CDR2 reads YYEEEE. The CDR3 is made up of 14 amino acids. V lost 0 bases and J lost 4, with 8 bases in between. The DNA for the CDR3 is TGTGCCAGCAGCTTGGGGGGGGATAATCAGCCCCAGCATTTT. This encodes CASSLGGDNQPQHF.

The rearrangement joins TRBV15 to TRBJ2-1, with D possibly matching TRBD1 (5 bases). The CDR3 consists of 14 residues. The germline gives CDR1 LNHNV, CDR2 YYDKDF (reference sequence). The ends were cut back, 8 bases at V and 1 base at J, with 12 bases in the middle. In DNA form, the CDR3 reads TGTGCCACCCGGAAGGGGCCGTCCTACAATGAGCAGTTCTTC. This encodes CATRKGPSYNEQFF. The full variable domain, completed using reference TRBV15 and TRBJ2-1, is DAMVIQNPRYQVTQFGKPVTLSCSQTLNHNVMYWYQQKSSQAPKLLFHYYDKDFNNEADTPDNFQSRRPNTSFCFLDIRSPGLGDTAMYLCATRKGPSYNEQFFGPGTRLTVL.

A few counts support this clone. The V call is TRBV30, the J call TRBJ1-1, with 7 bases fitting TRBD1. Germline values: CDR1 GTSNPN, CDR2 SVGIG (reference sequence). V dropped 4 bases and J dropped 3; count of bases not matched to a gene: 5. The CDR3 has 13 residues. The CDR3 DNA reads TGTGCCTGGAACGGACAGGTGGACACTGAAGCTTTCTTT. This translates into CAWNGQVDTEAFF.

The chain links TRBV7-9 to TRBJ1-2; D not resolved. Germline loops: CDR1 SEHNR, CDR2 FQNEAQ (reference sequence). The CDR3 extends over 12 amino acids. V gave up 5 bases and J gave up 5 bases, with 9 bases separating them. The CDR3 nucleotides read TGTGCCAGCAGCCCCGGGTCTTATGGCTACACCTTC. Protein sequence: CASSPGSYGYTF.

This clone has a single count. The J gene is TRBJ1-1, the V gene TRBV7-2; 9 nucleotides match TRBD1. Germline V lookup: CDR1 SGHTA, CDR2 FQGNSA. V dropped 4 bases and J dropped 6; count of bases not matched to a gene: 9. The CDR3 is made up of 15 amino acids. CDR3 coding DNA: TGTGCCAGCAGCTCCGAGTTCCGACAGGGGGCTGAAGCTTTCTTT. Residues: CASSSEFRQGAEAFF.

This sequence joins TRBV5-1 and TRBJ2-7, with 7 bases identical to TRBD2. Trimming removed 3 bases from V and 6 bases from J; junction bases left unmatched: 6. The germline V gene has CDR1 SGHRS and CDR2 YFSETQ. This CDR3 has 13 amino acids. The CDR3 region has the DNA TGCGCCAGCAGCTCCGGCCAGCGGGGCGAGCAGTACTTC. Translating it yields CASSSGQRGEQYF.

The V and J genes are TRBV11-2 and TRBJ2-5; possibly TRBD1 for D (6 bases). Deletions cut 5 bases from V and 2 bases from J, with 15 bases between. CDR3 length: 15 amino acids. CDR1 and CDR2 from the germline V gene are SGHAT and FQNNGV. CDR3 residues: CASSITGQLQETQYF. The CDR3 nucleotides are TGTGCCAGCAGCATAACCGGACAGCTACAAGAGACCCAGTACTTC.

The J gene is TRBJ2-1, the V gene TRBV5-1, with a possible D match to TRBD2 (6 bases). The germline CDR1 and CDR2 sequences are SGHRS and YFSETQ. The CDR3 spans 15 residues. Trimming took off 4 bases at V and 5 bases at J, with 16 bases between the two ends. CDR3 sequence (DNA): TGCGCCAGCAGCACTGACAGTGGAGGGCACAATGAGCAGTTCTTC. This gives the protein CASSTDSGGHNEQFF.

This sequence joins TRBV27 and TRBJ2-3; TRBD2 matches at 7 bases. The trim removed 0 bases at V and 4 bases at J, leaving 4 bases unmatched. In germline, CDR1 is MNHEY, CDR2 SMNVEV (reference sequence). This CDR3 comprises 15 residues. For the CDR3, the DNA is TGTGCCAGCAGTTTATCCTCACGGGGGGCAGATACGCAGTATTTT. Residues: CASSLSSRGADTQYF.

This clone appeared once. J is TRBJ2-7 and V is TRBV29-1; possibly TRBD2 for D (6 bases). The CDR3 extends over 13 amino acids. Germline V gives CDR1 SQVTM, CDR2 ANQGSEA. Trimming pared 4 bases from V and 3 bases from J, leaving 13 bases between. The CDR3 DNA sequence: TGCAGCGTTGTCAGCGGGCAGTTCTACGAGCAGTACTTC. Translating it yields CSVVSGQFYEQYF.

This chain connects TRBV7-8 to TRBJ2-1; TRBD2 agrees at 14 bases. Germline CDR1 is SGHVS and CDR2 is FQNEAQ. V lost 5 bases, J lost 7 bases, and 10 bases stayed unmatched. The CDR3 has 17 residues. The CDR3 here is CASSAALGLAGGNEQFF. As DNA, the CDR3 is TGTGCCAGCAGCGCGGCCCTCGGACTAGCGGGGGGTAATGAGCAGTTCTTC.

The gene calls are TRBV7-8 and TRBJ2-7, with D maybe TRBD1 (6 bases). With 6 bases removed from V and 5 bases from J, the gap between germline ends came to 14 bases. Germline values: CDR1 SGHVS, CDR2 FQNEAQ. This CDR3 comprises 13 residues. The CDR3, as DNA: TGTGCCAGCAGTCGATTACAGGGCCACGAGCAGTACTTC. Translated, it gives CASSRLQGHEQYF.

The rearrangement links TRBV10-3 to TRBJ1-3; no definite D call. In germline, CDR1 is ENHRY, CDR2 SYGVKD. Trimming stripped 10 bases from V and 4 bases from J, with 14 bases between. This CDR3 has 13 amino acids. CDR3 loop: CATRPGGGNTIYF. CDR3 in DNA: TGTGCCACCCGCCCGGGCGGGGGAAACACCATATATTTT.

The rearrangement uses TRBV29-1 and TRBJ1-1; possible D gene TRBD1, 5 bases. The V and J ends lost 6 bases and 1 base respectively, with 6 bases between them. The CDR3 has 11 residues. Germline V gene lookup returns CDR1 SQVTM and CDR2 ANQGSEA. This CDR3 is CSVTENTEAFF. The CDR3 DNA follows: TGCAGCGTGACAGAGAACACTGAAGCTTTCTTT.

The gene calls are TRBV10-3 and TRBJ1-2; TRBD1 matches at 10 bases. The CDR3 is 13 residues long. The V and J ends lost 10 bases and 3 bases, in that order; junction bases with no gene match: 5. Germline CDR1 reads ENHRY; CDR2 reads SYGVKD. The CDR3 loop is CATEGTGDYGYTF. The DNA for the CDR3 is TGTGCCACGGAGGGGACAGGGGACTATGGCTACACCTTC.

The rearrangement links TRBV11-2 to TRBJ2-6; TRBD1 matches 7 bases. Germline CDR1 is SGHAT and CDR2 is FQNNGV. After removal of 2 bases from V and 4 bases from J, the junction contained 8 bases not matched to a gene. The CDR3 extends over 17 amino acids. CDR3 bases: TGTGCCAGCAGCTTACCTCAACAGGGGTCAGGGGCCAACGTCCTGACTTTC. Its translation: CASSLPQQGSGANVLTF. The complete variable domain, with remaining parts taken from reference TRBV11-2 and TRBJ2-6, reads EAGVAQSPRYKIIEKRQSVAFWCNPISGHATLYWYQQILGQGPKLLIQFQNNGVVDDSQLPKDRFSAERLKGVDSTLKIQPAKLEDSAVYLCASSLPQQGSGANVLTFGAGSRLTVL.